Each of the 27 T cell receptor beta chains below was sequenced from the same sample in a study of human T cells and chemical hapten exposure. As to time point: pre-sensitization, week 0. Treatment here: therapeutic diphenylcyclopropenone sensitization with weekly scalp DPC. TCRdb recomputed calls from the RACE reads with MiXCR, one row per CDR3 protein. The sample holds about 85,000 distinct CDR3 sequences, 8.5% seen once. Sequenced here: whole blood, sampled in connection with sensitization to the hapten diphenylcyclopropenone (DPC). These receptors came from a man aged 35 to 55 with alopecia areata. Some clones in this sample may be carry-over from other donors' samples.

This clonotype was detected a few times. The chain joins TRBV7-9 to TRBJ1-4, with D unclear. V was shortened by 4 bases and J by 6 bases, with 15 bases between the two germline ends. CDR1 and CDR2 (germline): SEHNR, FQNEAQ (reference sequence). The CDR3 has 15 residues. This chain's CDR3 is CASSSGLRTDEKLFF. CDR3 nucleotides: TGTGCCAGCAGCTCAGGCCTCAGGACCGATGAAAAACTGTTTTTT.

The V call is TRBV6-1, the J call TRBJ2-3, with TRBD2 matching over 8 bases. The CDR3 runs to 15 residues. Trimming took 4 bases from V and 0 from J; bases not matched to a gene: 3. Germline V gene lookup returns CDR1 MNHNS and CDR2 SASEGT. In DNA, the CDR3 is TGTGCCAGCAGTGTAGCGGGATTGAGCACAGATACGCAGTATTTT. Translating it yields CASSVAGLSTDTQYF.

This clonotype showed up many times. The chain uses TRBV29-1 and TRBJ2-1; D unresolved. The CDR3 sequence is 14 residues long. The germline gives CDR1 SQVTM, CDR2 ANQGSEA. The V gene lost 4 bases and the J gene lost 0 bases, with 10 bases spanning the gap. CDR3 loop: CSVGGGSSYNEQFF. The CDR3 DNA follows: TGCAGCGTTGGTGGCGGCAGCTCCTACAATGAGCAGTTCTTC.

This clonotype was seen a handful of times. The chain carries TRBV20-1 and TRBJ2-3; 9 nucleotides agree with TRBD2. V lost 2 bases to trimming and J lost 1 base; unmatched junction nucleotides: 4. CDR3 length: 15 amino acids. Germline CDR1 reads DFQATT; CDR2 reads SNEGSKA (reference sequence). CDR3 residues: CSARKRTSGTDTQYF. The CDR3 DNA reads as TGCAGTGCTAGAAAACGGACTAGCGGCACAGATACGCAGTATTTT.

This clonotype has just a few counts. CDR3 residues: CASGDNYGYTF. The CDR3 DNA is TGTGCCAGCGGGGATAACTATGGCTACACCTTC. The rearrangement links TRBV5-6 to TRBJ1-2; no definite D call. Germline V gene sequence: CDR1 SGHDT, CDR2 YYEEEE. This CDR3 has 11 amino acids. The V gene lost 7 bases and the J gene lost 1 base, with 5 bases spanning the gap.

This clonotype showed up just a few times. The CDR3 loop is CASSGGTGMATEAFF. DNA for the CDR3: TGCGCCAGCAGCGGCGGGACAGGGATGGCCACTGAAGCTTTCTTT. This chain joins TRBV5-1 and TRBJ1-1; 9 bases align to TRBD1. This CDR3 has 15 amino acids. Germline V gives CDR1 SGHRS, CDR2 YFSETQ. The V gene end was trimmed by 4 bases and the J gene end by 4 bases; junction bases not matched to a gene: 8.

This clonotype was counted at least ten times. CDR3 in DNA: TGTGCCAGCAGTTATGAGACCTCCTACGAGCAGTACTTC. It is translated as CASSYETSYEQYF. The chain couples TRBV6-6 to TRBJ2-7; D uncertain. Trimming stripped 3 bases from V and 0 bases from J, with 6 bases between. This CDR3 is 13 amino acids long. Per germline, CDR1 MNHNY and CDR2 SVGAGI (reference sequence).

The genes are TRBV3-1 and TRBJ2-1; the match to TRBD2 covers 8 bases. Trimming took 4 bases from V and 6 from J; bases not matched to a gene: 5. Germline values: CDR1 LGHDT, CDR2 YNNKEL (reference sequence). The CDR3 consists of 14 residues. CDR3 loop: CASSPVAGINEQFF. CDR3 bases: TGTGCCAGCAGCCCCGTAGCGGGAATCAATGAGCAGTTCTTC.

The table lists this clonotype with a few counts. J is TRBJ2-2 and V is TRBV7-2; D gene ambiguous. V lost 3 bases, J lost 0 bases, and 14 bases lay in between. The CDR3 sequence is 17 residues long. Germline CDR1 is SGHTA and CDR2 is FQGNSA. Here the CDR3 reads CASSFTSTGSNTGELFF. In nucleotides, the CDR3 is TGTGCCAGCAGCTTTACTTCAACGGGTTCGAACACCGGGGAGCTGTTTTTT.

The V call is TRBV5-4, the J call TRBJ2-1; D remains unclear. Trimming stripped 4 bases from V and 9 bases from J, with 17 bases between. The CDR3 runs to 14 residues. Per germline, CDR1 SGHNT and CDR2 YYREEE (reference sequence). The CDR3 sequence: CASSPPEGRREQFF. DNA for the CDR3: TGTGCCAGCAGCCCCCCCGAAGGGCGGCGTGAGCAGTTCTTC.

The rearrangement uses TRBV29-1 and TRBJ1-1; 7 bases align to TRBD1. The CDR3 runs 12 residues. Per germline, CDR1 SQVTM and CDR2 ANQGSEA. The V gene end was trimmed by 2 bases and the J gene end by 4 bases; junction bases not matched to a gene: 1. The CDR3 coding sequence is TGCAGCGTTGAAAGGGGGCTCACTGAAGCTTTCTTT. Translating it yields CSVERGLTEAFF.

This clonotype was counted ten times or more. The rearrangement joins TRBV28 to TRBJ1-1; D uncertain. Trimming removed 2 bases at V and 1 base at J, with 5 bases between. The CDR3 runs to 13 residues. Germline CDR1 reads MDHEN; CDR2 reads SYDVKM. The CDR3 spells CASSLVRNTEAFF. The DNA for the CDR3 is TGTGCCAGCAGTTTAGTTAGGAACACTGAAGCTTTCTTT.

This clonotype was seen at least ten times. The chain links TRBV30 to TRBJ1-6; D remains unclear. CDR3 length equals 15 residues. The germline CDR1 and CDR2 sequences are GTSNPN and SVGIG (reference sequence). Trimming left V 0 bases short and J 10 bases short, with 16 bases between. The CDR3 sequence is CAWSVDDGSRSPLHF. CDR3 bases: TGTGCCTGGAGTGTAGATGACGGCAGTCGCTCACCCCTCCACTTT.

The CDR3 region has the DNA TGTGCCAGCAGCTTCCGGTTACAGGAGACCCAGTACTTC. Translating it yields CASSFRLQETQYF. The chain recombines TRBV7-9 with TRBJ2-5; no reliable D call. Trimming shortened V by 3 bases and J by 5 bases, and 10 bases separated the two germline ends. The CDR3 consists of 13 residues. CDR1 is SEHNR, CDR2 FQNEAQ, per germline (reference sequence).

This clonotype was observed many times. This CDR3 reads CAISESGGDNQPQHF. Here the CDR3 DNA reads TGTGCCATCAGTGAGTCAGGAGGGGATAATCAGCCCCAGCATTTT. The V and J genes are TRBV10-3 and TRBJ1-5; perhaps TRBD1 as D (5 bases). Trimming left V 0 bases short and J 4 bases short, with 10 bases between. Germline assignment: CDR1 ENHRY and CDR2 SYGVKD. This CDR3 has 15 residues.

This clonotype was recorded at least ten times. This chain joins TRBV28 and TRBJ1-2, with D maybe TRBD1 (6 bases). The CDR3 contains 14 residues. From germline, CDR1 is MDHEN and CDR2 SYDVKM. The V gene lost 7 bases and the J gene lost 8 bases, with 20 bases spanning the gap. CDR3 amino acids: CASTNQRQGQGYTF. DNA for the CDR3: TGTGCCAGCACTAACCAAAGGCAGGGGCAAGGCTACACCTTC.

DNA for the CDR3: TGTGCCAGCAGTGAATGGTATAGGGGCGACACTGAAGCTTTCTTT. Its translation: CASSEWYRGDTEAFF. The gene calls are TRBV25-1 and TRBJ1-1; weak D call: TRBD1 (5 bases). There are 15 residues in the CDR3. The V gene lost 1 base and the J gene lost 3 bases, with 12 bases spanning the gap. Germline loops: CDR1 MGHDK, CDR2 SYGVNS.

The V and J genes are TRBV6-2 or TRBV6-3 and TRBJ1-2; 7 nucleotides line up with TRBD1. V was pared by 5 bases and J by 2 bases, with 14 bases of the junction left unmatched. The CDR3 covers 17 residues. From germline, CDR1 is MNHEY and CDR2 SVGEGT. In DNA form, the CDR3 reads TGTGCCAGCAGTAACCCCCCGGGGAGACAGGGAAACTATGGCTACACCTTC. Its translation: CASSNPPGRQGNYGYTF.

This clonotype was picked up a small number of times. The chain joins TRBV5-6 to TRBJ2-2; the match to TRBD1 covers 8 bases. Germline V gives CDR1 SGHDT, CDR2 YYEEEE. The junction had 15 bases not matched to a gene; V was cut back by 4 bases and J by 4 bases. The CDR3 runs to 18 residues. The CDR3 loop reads CASSPQGAHQRGTGELFF. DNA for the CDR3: TGTGCCAGCAGCCCCCAGGGGGCCCATCAACGAGGCACCGGGGAGCTGTTTTTT.

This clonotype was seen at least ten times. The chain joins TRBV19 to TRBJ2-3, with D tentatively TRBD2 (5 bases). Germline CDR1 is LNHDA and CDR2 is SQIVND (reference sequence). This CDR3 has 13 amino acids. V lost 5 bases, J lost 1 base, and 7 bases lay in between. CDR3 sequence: CASSSGGTDTQYF. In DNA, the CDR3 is TGTGCCAGTAGTTCCGGGGGCACAGATACGCAGTATTTT.

CDR3 nucleotide sequence: TGTGCCAGCAGCTTAGACGCCCCGGGCCCAGATACGCAGTATTTT. Protein product: CASSLDAPGPDTQYF. V and J are TRBV11-1 and TRBJ2-3; no clear D. Germline CDR1 and CDR2: SGHAT and FQDESV (reference sequence). The ends were cut back, 1 base at V and 4 bases at J, with 12 bases in the middle. The CDR3 extends over 15 amino acids.

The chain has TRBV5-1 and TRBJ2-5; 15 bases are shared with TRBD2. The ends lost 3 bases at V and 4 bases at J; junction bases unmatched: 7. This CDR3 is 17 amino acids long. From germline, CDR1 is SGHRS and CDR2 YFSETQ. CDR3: CASSWAPGLAGGETQYF. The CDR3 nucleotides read TGCGCCAGCAGCTGGGCACCGGGACTAGCGGGAGGAGAGACCCAGTACTTC.

The CDR3 DNA sequence: TGTGCCAGCAGGTTACTGGGCACAGATACGCAGTATTTT. It encodes CASRLLGTDTQYF. The chain employs TRBV27 and TRBJ2-3, with D unclear. The CDR3 sequence is 13 residues long. V shed 6 bases and J shed 1 base, with 8 bases lying between them. The germline CDR1 and CDR2 sequences are MNHEY and SMNVEV (reference sequence).

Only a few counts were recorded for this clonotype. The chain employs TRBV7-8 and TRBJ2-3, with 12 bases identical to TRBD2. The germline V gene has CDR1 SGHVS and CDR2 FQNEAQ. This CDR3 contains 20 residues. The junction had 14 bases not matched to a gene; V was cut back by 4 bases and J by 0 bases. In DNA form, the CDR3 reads TGTGCCAGCAGCTCCTATCTAACTAGCGGGAGGACCCCTAGCACAGATACGCAGTATTTT. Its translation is CASSSYLTSGRTPSTDTQYF.

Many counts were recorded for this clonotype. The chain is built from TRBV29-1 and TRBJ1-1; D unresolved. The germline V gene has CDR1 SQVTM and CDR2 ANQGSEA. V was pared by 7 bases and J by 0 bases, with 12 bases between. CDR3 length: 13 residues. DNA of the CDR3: TGCAGCGCCGGACGGGGTTTGAACACTGAAGCTTTCTTT. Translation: CSAGRGLNTEAFF.

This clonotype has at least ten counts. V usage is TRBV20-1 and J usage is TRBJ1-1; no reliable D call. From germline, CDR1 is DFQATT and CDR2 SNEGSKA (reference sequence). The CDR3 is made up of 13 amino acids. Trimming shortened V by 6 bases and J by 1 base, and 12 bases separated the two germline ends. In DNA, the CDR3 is TGCAGTGCCATCAAGGCCTCGAACACTGAAGCTTTCTTT. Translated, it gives CSAIKASNTEAFF.

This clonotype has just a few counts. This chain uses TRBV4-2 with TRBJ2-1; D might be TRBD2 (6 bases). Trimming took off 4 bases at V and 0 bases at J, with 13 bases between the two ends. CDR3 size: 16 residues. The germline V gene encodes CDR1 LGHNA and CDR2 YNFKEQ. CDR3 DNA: TGTGCCAGCAGCCCCCGGGACTCGAGCTCCTACAATGAGCAGTTCTTC. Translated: CASSPRDSSSYNEQFF.